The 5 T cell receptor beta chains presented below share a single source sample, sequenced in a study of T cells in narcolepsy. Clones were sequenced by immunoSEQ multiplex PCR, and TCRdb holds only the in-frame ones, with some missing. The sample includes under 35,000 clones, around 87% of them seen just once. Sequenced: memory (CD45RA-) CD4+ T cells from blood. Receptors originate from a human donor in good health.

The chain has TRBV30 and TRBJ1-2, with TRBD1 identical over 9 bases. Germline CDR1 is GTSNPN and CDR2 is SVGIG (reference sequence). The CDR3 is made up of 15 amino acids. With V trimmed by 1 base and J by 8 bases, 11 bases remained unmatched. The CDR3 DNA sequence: TGTGCCTGGAGTGCCGCCGGGACAGGGCTTTACGGCTACACCTTC. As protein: CAWSAAGTGLYGYTF.

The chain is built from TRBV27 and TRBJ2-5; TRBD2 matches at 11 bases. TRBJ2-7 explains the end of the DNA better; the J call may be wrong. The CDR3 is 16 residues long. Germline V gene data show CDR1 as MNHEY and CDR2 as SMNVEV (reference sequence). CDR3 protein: CASSMRLAGSSYEQYF. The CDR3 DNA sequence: TGTGCCAGCAGTATGCGACTAGCGGGAAGCTCCTACGAGCAGTACTTC.

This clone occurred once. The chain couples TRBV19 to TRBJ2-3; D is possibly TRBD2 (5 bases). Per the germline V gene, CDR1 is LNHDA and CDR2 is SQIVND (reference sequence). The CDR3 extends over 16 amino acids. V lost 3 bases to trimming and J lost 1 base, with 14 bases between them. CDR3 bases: TGTGCCAGTAGTATCCCCGGAGGATGGGGCACAGATACGCAGTATTTT. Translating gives CASSIPGGWGTDTQYF. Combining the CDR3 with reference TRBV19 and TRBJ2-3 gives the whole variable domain DGGITQSPKYLFRKEGQNVTLSCEQNLNHDAMYWYRQDPGQGLRLIYYSQIVNDFQKGDIAEGYSVSREKKESFPLTVTSAQKNPTAFYLCASSIPGGWGTDTQYFGPGTRLTVL.

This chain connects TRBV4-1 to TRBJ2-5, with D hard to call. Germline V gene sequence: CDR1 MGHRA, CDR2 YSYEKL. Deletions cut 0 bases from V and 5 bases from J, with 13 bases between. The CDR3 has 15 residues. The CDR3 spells CASSQDGVGVETQYF. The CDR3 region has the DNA TGCGCCAGCAGCCAAGACGGCGTGGGCGTGGAGACCCAGTACTTC.

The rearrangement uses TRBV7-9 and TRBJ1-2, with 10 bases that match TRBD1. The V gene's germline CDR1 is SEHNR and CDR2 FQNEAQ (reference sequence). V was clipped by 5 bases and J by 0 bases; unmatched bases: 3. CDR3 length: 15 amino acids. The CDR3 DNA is TGTGCCAGCAGCCGACAGGGGGCCCCTAACTATGGCTACACCTTC. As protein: CASSRQGAPNYGYTF.